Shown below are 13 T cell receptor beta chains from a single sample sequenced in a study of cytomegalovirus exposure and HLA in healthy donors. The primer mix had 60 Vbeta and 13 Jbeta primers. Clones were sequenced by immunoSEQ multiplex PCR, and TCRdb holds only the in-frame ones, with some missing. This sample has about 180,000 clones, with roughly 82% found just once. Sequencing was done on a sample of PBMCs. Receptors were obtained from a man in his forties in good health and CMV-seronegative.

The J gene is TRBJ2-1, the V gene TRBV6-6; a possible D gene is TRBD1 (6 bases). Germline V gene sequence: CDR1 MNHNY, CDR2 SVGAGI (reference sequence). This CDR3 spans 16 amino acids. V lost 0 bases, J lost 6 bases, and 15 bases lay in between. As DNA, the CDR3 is TGTGCCAGCAGTTACTCGGCGCAGGGGAAGGGCAATGAGCAGTTCTTC. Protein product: CASSYSAQGKGNEQFF.

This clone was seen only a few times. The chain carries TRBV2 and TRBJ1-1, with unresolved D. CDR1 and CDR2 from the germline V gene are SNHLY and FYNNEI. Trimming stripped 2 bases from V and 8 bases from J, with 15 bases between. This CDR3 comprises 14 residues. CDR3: CASSEFDWSNEAFF. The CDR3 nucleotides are TGTGCCAGCAGTGAATTCGACTGGTCCAACGAAGCTTTCTTT.

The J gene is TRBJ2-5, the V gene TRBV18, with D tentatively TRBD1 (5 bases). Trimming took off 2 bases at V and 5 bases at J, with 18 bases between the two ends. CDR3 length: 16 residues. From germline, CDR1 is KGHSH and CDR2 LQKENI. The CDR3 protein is CASSPKTGSLIETQYF. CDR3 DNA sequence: TGTGCCAGCTCACCAAAAACAGGCTCTCTAATCGAGACCCAGTACTTC.

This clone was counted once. CDR3 sequence (DNA): TGTGCCAGCAGCGGACAGGGGGCTGGAAACACCATATATTTT. It encodes CASSGQGAGNTIYF. This chain links TRBV27 with TRBJ1-3, with TRBD1 matching over 10 bases. With 6 bases clipped from V and 2 bases from J, the junction kept 1 base outside the gene matches. CDR1 MNHEY and CDR2 SMNVEV come from the germline V gene (reference sequence). This CDR3 is built from 14 residues.

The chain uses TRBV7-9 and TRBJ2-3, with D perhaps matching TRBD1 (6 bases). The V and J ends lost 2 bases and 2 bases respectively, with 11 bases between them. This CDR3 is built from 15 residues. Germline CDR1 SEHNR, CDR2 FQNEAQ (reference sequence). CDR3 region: CASSLSGQPTDTQYF. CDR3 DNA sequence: TGTGCCAGCAGCTTATCCGGACAGCCCACAGATACGCAGTATTTT.

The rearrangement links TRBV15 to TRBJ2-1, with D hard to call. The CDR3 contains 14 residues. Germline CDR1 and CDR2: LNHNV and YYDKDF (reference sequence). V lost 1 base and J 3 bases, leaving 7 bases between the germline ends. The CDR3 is CATSRVSSYNEQFF. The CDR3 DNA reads TGTGCCACCAGCAGAGTGTCTAGCTACAATGAGCAGTTCTTC. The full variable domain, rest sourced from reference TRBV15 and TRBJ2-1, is DAMVIQNPRYQVTQFGKPVTLSCSQTLNHNVMYWYQQKSSQAPKLLFHYYDKDFNNEADTPDNFQSRRPNTSFCFLDIRSPGLGDTAMYLCATSRVSSYNEQFFGPGTRLTVL.

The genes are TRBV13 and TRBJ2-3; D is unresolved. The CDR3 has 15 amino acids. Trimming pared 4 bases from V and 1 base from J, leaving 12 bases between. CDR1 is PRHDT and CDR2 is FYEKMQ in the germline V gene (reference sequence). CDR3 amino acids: CASSYPGQGTDTQYF. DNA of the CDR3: TGTGCCAGCAGCTATCCTGGGCAGGGCACAGATACGCAGTATTTT.

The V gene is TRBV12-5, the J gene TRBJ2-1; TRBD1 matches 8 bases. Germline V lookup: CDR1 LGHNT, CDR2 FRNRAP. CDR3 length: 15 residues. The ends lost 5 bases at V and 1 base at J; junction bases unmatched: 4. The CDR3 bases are TGTGCTAGTGGTCCCACAGGGGGGTCCTACAATGAGCAGTTCTTC. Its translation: CASGPTGGSYNEQFF.

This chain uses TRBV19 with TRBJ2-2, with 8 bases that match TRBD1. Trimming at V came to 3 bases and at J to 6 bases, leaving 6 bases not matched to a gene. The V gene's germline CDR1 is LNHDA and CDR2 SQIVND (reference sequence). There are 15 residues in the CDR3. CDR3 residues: CASSMQGASAGELFF. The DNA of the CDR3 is TGTGCCAGTAGTATGCAGGGGGCGTCGGCCGGGGAGCTGTTTTTT.

CDR3 in amino acids: CASSVEGGRVREQYF. CDR3 DNA: TGTGCCAGCAGCGTAGAAGGCGGGAGGGTCCGCGAGCAGTACTTC. J is TRBJ2-7 and V is TRBV9, with 9 bases identical to TRBD2. V shed 0 bases, J shed 6 bases, and the junction held 7 bases outside the gene matches. The CDR3 totals 15 residues. CDR1 and CDR2 from the germline V gene are SGDLS and YYNGEE.

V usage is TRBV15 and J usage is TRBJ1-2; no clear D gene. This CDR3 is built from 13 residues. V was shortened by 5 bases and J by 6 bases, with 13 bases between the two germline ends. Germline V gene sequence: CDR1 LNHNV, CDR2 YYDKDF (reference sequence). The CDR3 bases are TGTGCCACCAGCCCGGGTGGGGAGGATGGCTACACCTTC. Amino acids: CATSPGGEDGYTF. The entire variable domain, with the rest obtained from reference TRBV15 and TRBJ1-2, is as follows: DAMVIQNPRYQVTQFGKPVTLSCSQTLNHNVMYWYQQKSSQAPKLLFHYYDKDFNNEADTPDNFQSRRPNTSFCFLDIRSPGLGDTAMYLCATSPGGEDGYTFGSGTRLTVV.

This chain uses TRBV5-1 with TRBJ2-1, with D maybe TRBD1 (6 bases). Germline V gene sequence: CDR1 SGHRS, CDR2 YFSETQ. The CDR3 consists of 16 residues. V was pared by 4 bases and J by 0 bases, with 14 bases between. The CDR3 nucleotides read TGCGCCAGCAGCATCCGGGACACACTCTCCTACAATGAGCAGTTCTTC. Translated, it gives CASSIRDTLSYNEQFF.

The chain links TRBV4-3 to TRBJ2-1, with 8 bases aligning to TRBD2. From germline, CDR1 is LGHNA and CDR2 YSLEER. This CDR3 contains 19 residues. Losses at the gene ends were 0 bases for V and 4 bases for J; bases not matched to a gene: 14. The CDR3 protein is CASSQDLVAAGGGYNEQFF. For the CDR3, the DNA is TGCGCCAGCAGCCAAGATCTAGTCGCCGCGGGAGGAGGGTACAATGAGCAGTTCTTC.